This T cell receptor beta chain is from a study of control samples from healthy donors and cancer patients. This clone was recorded once. V was cut by 3 bases and J by 1 base, with 12 bases left in between. In germline, CDR1 is GTSNPN, CDR2 SVGIG (reference sequence). The CDR3 spans 14 residues. Some clones are missing from TCRdb's copy, which holds only in-frame ones; the method was immunoSEQ multiplex PCR. The sample lists over 110,000 clones, 88% occurring once. Sequencing was carried out using blood. The chain is built from TRBV30 and TRBJ1-1; no clear D. This TCR was recovered from a woman between 25 and 40 years old in good health. CDR3 bases: TGTGCCTGGAGGCGAGACACCCGGAACACTGAAGCTTTCTTT. Translated: CAWRRDTRNTEAFF.